This T cell receptor beta chain emerged from a study of T cell changes during pregnancy in multiple sclerosis. Looked up from germline, CDR1 is LNHNV and CDR2 is YYDKDF (reference sequence). The CDR3 is 13 residues long. Trimming pared 6 bases from V and 0 bases from J, leaving 9 bases between. Using immunoSEQ multiplex PCR, the repertoire was profiled, and TCRdb retains in-frame clones only, with some absent. The table lists fewer than 30,000 clones, roughly nine tenths of them singletons. The rearrangement uses TRBV15 and TRBJ2-7; perhaps TRBD2 as D (6 bases). This clonotype was obtained from a female donor with multiple sclerosis, enrolled in a pregnancy study. This material consisted of CD8+ T cells from peripheral blood mononuclear cells, taken in the second trimester of pregnancy. The CDR3 sequence: CATRDGSSYEQYF. The CDR3 nucleotides read TGTGCCACCAGGGACGGGAGCTCCTACGAGCAGTACTTC.